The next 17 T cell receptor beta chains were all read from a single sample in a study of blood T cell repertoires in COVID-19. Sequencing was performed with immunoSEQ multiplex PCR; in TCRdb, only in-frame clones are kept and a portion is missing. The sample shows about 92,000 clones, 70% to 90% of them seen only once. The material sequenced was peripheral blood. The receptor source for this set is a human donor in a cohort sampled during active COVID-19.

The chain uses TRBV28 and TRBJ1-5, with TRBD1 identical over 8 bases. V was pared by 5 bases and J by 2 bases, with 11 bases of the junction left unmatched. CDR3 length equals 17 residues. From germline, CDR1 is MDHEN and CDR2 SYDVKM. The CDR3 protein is CASSTGQGWYGNQPQHF. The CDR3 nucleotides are TGTGCCAGCAGTACTGGACAGGGTTGGTACGGCAATCAGCCCCAGCATTTT.

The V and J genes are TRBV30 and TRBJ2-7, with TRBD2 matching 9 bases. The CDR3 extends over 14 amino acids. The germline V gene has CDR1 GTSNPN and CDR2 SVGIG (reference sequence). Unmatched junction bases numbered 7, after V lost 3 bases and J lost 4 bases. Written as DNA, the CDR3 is TGTGCCTGGAGAGGCTTAGCGGGAGCGTACGAGCAGTACTTC. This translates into CAWRGLAGAYEQYF.

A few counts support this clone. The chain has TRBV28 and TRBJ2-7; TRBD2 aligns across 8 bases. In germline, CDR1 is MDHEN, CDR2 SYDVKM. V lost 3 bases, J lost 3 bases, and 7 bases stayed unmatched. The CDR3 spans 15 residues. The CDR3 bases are TGTGCCAGCAGTTTGGGGACTAGAAGGTTCTACGAGCAGTACTTC. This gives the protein CASSLGTRRFYEQYF. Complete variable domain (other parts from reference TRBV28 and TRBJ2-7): DVKVTQSSRYLVKRTGEKVFLECVQDMDHENMFWYRQDPGLGLRLIYFSYDVKMKEKGDIPEGYSVSREKKERFSLILESASTNQTSMYLCASSLGTRRFYEQYFGPGTRLTVT.

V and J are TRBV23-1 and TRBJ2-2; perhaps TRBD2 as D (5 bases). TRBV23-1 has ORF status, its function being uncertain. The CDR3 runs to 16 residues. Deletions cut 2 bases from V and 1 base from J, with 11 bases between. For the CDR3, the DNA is TGCGCCAGCAGTCAAAAAAAAGGGAGGAACACCGGGGAGCTGTTTTTT. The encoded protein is CASSQKKGRNTGELFF.

The CDR3 DNA follows: TGTGCCAGCAGTTTAAATAGGAACACCGGGGAGCTGTTTTTT. This gives the protein CASSLNRNTGELFF. J is TRBJ2-2 and V is TRBV27, with D hard to call. The V end lost 2 bases, the J end lost 1 base, and 5 bases lay between the germline ends. The CDR3 sequence is 14 residues long. Per the germline V gene, CDR1 is MNHEY and CDR2 is SMNVEV (reference sequence).

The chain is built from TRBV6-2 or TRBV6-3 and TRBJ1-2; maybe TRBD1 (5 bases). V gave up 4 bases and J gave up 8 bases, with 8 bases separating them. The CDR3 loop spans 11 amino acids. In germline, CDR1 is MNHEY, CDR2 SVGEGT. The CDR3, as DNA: TGTGCCAGCAGTTCGGGGGGGGGCTACACCTTC. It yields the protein CASSSGGGYTF.

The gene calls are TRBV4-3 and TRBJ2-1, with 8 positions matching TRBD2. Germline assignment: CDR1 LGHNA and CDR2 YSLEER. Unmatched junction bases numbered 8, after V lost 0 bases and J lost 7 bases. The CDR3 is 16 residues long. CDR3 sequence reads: CASSQDRAGGVNEQFF. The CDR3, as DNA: TGCGCCAGCAGCCAAGATCGCGCGGGAGGTGTAAATGAGCAGTTCTTC.

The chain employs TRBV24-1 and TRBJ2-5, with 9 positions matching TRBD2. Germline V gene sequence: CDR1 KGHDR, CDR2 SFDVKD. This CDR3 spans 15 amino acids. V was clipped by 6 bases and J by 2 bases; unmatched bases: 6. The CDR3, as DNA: TGTGCCACCAGTTTTCTAGCGGGATCGCAAGAGACCCAGTACTTC. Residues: CATSFLAGSQETQYF.

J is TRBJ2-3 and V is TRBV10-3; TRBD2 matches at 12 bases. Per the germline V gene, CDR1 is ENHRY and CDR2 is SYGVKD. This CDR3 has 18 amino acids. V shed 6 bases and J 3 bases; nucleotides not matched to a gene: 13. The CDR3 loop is CAIRPGRASGGATDTQYF. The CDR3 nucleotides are TGTGCCATCAGACCCGGGCGGGCTAGCGGGGGGGCGACAGATACGCAGTATTTT.

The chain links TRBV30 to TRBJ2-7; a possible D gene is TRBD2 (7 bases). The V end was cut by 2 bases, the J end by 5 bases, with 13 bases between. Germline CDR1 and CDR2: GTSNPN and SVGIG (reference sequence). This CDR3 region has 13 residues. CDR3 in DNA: TGTGCCTGGAGTAGGGGGGGGTTCGACGAGCAGTACTTC. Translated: CAWSRGGFDEQYF.

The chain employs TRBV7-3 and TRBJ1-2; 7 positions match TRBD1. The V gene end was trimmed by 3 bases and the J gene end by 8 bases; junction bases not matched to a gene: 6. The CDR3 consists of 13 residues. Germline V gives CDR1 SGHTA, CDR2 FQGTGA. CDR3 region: CASSLQGDGGYTF. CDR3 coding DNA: TGTGCCAGCAGCTTGCAGGGGGACGGGGGCTACACCTTC.

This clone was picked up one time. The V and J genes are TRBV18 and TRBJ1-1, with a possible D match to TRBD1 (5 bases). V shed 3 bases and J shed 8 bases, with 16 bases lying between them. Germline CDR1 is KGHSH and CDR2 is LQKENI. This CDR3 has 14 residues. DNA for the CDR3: TGTGCCAGCTCACCCTCGGGGGACCGGGGCGAAGCTTTCTTT. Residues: CASSPSGDRGEAFF.

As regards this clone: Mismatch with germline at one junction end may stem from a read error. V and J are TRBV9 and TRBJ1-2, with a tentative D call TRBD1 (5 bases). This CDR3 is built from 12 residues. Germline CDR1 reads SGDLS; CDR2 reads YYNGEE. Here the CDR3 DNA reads TGTGCCAGCAGCGTAGTAAATAGGGGCCCCTCTTTC. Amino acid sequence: CASSVVNRGPSF.

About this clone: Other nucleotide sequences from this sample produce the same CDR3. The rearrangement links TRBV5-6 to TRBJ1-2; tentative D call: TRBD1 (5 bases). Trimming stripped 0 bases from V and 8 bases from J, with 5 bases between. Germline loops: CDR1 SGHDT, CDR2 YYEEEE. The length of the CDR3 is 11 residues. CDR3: CASSLDRGYTF. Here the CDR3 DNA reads TGTGCCAGCAGCTTGGACAGGGGCTACACCTTC.

Written as DNA, the CDR3 is TGTGCCAGTTCCTCCCAGTCAGCGGGAGGCTGGGGCGAGCAGTACTTC. Translated, it gives CASSSQSAGGWGEQYF. The chain combines TRBV4-2 with TRBJ2-7; 9 nucleotides match TRBD2. Germline V lookup: CDR1 LGHNA, CDR2 YNFKEQ. After removal of 9 bases from V and 6 bases from J, the junction contained 18 bases not matched to a gene. The CDR3 has 16 residues.

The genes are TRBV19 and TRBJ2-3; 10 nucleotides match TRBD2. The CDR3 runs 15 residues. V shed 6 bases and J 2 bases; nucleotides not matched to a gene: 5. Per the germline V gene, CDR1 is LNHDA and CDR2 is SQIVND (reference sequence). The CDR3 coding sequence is TGTGCCAGTAGCCGGACTAGCGGCCCCACAGATACGCAGTATTTT. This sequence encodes CASSRTSGPTDTQYF.

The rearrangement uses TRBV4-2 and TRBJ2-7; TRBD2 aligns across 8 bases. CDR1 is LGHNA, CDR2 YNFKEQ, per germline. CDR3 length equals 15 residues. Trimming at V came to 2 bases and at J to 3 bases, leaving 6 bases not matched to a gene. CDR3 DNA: TGTGCCAGCAGCCAACGGCCCGGGACTAGCTACGAGCAGTACTTC. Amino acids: CASSQRPGTSYEQYF.